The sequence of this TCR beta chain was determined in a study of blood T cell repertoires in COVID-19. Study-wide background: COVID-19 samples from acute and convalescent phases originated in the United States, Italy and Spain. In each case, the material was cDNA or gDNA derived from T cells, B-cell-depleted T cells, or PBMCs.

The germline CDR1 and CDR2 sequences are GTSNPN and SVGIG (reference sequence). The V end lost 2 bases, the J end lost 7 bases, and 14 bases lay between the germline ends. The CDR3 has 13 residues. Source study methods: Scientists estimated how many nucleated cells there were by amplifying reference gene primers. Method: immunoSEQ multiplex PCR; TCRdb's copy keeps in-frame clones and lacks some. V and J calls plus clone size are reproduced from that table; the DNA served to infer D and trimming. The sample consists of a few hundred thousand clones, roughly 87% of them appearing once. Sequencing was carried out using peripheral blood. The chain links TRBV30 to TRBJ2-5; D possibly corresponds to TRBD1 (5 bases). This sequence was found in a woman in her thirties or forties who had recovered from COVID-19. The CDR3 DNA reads TGTGCCTGGAGTACCCGACAGAGTTGGACCCAGTACTTC. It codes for CAWSTRQSWTQYF.